This T cell receptor beta chain stems from a study of cytomegalovirus exposure and HLA in healthy donors (dated by TCRdb to about 2017). Background on the whole study: An earlier analysis of a few hundred of the donors reported about 300 Gb of sequence data and 117 million unique TCR beta sequences obtained from roughly 170 million T cells. Roughly 300 gigabases of sequencing data and around 80 million unique TCR sequences made up an early release that covered some 640 HLA-typed donors. Of the roughly 400 genotyped donors, about 80% fell in the genetic ancestry cluster associated with self-reported Caucasian donors. The aim of the study was to test whether cataloging public T cell receptors could identify signatures of past pathogen exposure. The T cell repertoires of under 750 subjects were profiled by immunosequencing and related to cytomegalovirus serostatus. A separate validation cohort of approximately 130 different subjects was used in addition to the approximately 700-subject first cohort. The study combined high-throughput TCR immunosequencing, statistical association of individual TCRs with disease status, and machine learning to predict cytomegalovirus infection status. A later analysis re-analyzed previously published TCR beta repertoires from roughly 600 donors and added high-resolution HLA genotyping to study TCR occurrence patterns. The later analysis used no new phenotypic data to find candidate immune exposures, relying instead on TCR beta sequences and their occurrence across donors. To decide whether each TCR beta V gene segment behaved as functional or pseudogenic, an earlier analysis of several hundred of the donors relied on high-throughput TCR beta sequencing. Donor age, sex, ethnicity and CMV serostatus were collected together with the repertoire data. In a later genetic analysis, genome-wide SNP genotypes for about 65% of the 666 donors were used, and that subset was treated as a discovery cohort. Every discovery cohort repertoire had been produced on one sequencing platform. Class I and class II HLA loci were covered by the typing at four-digit resolution. Typing coverage differed by locus: A, B, C, DRB1 and DQB1 were typed in about 629-640 donors, DQA1 in 522, DPA1 in roughly 590, and DPB1 in 400 to 480. Because of strong linkage in the cohort, roughly five DR-DQ haplotypes were treated as single units for association and clustering. Among about 370 genotyped donors of the cohort, an average of about 220,000 unique TCR beta nucleotide sequences was sequenced per donor, of which approximately 19% were non-productive.

The cohort comprised around 690 healthy bone marrow donors. All cohort members were sampled while nominally healthy, although unrecorded immune exposures were likely present. The donor was CMV seropositive and belonged to the group of 270 or so seropositive cohort members. Each donor provided a peripheral blood sample, and peripheral blood mononuclear cells were used for TCR beta sequencing. Genomic DNA extraction from the blood cell samples was performed with the Qiagen DNeasy Blood Extraction Kit. The CDR3 runs 13 residues from the cysteine to the phenylalanine. Only the CDR3 region is kept as DNA, spanning 39 bases read in frame from base 1. The V and J ends are trimmed by 8 bases and 2 bases, leaving 12 bases between them. CDR1 MDHEN and CDR2 SYDVKM were looked up in the germline V gene. Turning to this clone: Its antigen is not yet known. No base qualities exist here, and no much larger clone lies one base off it.

What the authors observed across the whole study: Specific HLA alleles were associated with 15,000 to 20,000 TCR beta sequences at a false discovery rate of 0.05 in a later analysis. The study gave a list of 150 to 200 TCR beta chains associated with cytomegalovirus. According to a later analysis, most CMV-associated TCR beta chains appeared to be HLA-restricted, and the HLA associations seemed to be driven largely by CMV exposure. A later analysis found that HLA-associated TCR beta chains were more clonally expanded and had lower generation probabilities than equally common non-associated chains. An association between a missense DCLRE1C variant and V-gene and J-gene trimming of TCR beta chains was found in a later genetic analysis and replicated in an independent cohort. A further reported finding was that TCR beta sequences accurately predicted the HLA-A and HLA-B alleles for most subjects in the first cohort. Because counts were too low, seventeen rarely observed V segments, including chromosome 9 orphons, were excluded from the earlier analysis of under 650 of the donors. Only TCR beta chains were sequenced in this cohort, and the absence of alpha or paired-chain data limited detectable features. According to a later analysis, parvovirus B19, influenza, CMV and Epstein-Barr virus appeared linked to several top co-occurrence clusters. An earlier analysis of around 540 of the donors showed that most TCR beta V segments appeared in productive rearrangements either about 87% or about 30% of the time, which broadly matched IMGT annotations. The sequencing pipeline was judged likely to have produced a cluster of highly shared sequence variants as a technical artifact. According to a later analysis, TCR association rates differed among HLA loci, with DRB1 alleles showing the most associated TCRs and HLA-C alleles showing the fewest. Strong co-occurrence of HLA alleles, especially DR and DQ, made assigning TCR associations to individual alleles difficult. A few of the identified cytomegalovirus-associated TCR beta chains were confirmed in vitro to be specific for cytomegalovirus antigens. The 87-base-pair reads could not distinguish some IMGT-functional V segments, including TRBV6-2 and TRBV6-3, so those segments were excluded. Most TCR sequences were seen in very few donors, while some public TCRs were found in many individuals. For the cohort, immune exposure information was limited to CMV serostatus. Correlated functional status among segregating V segments might reflect linkage disequilibrium, but an unknown experimental factor could not be ruled out. According to the authors, the approach could potentially be generalized to other disease states and immunological phenotypes. The presence/absence analyses assumed that sequencing depth was roughly uniform across donors, and that assumption may not be true. HLA typing was unavailable for some donors at each locus, so association tests used only the typed subset. Cytomegalovirus status was reported to be diagnosed by the classifier with high specificity and sensitivity in both the original and validation cohorts. A later genetic analysis reported fewer N-insertions in productive TCRs among donors in an Asian-associated ancestry cluster than the roughly 620-donor mean.

Libraries came from the immunoSEQ multiplex PCR assay. A mixture of 60 forward primers for TCR Vbeta segments and 13 reverse primers for TCR Jbeta segments was used in the multiplex PCR. The CDR3 region of rearranged TCR beta genes was amplified from genomic DNA by a multiplex PCR assay. On the Illumina HiSeq System, the amplified TCR beta libraries were sequenced as 87-base-pair reads. In the authors' own workflow: A later analysis tallied around 82 million unique TCR beta chains across the approximately 670 repertoires, and about 12 million of those chains were shared by two or more donors. Raw reads were error-corrected and collapsed into unique sequences with a nearest-neighbor algorithm that merged closely related sequences to remove PCR and sequencing errors. Alignment of CDR3 sequences to IMGT reference sequences was used to assign V, D and J gene segments. For a sequence to be retained, at least a six-nucleotide match to both a V gene segment and a J gene segment was required. Rearrangements were classified as productive when the CDR3 lacked stop codons and remained in frame with V and J, and all other rearrangements were classified as non-productive. CDR3 was defined by IMGT convention, running from the second conserved V-encoded cysteine to the conserved J-encoded phenylalanine. In an earlier analysis of around 600 of the donors, sequences lacking an unambiguous match to a single V gene segment were excluded. In an earlier analysis of some 590 of the donors, V segments were called functional above 56.7% productive rearrangements and were called segregating when the between-donor standard deviation exceeded 5%. A statistical classification framework was developed to diagnose cytomegalovirus status using the catalog of TCR beta chain sequences. V and J gene assignment, in a later analysis, came from comparing TCR nucleotide sequences with IMGT/GENE-DB human TR gene sequences. Using the TCRdist pipeline, a later analysis assigned CDR3 sequences along with most-parsimonious VDJ recombination scenarios. In a later analysis, every TCR beta chain was defined by the combination of its CDR3 amino acid sequence and its V-gene family, and reads without a unique V-gene family were dropped. A later analysis removed roughly 590 highly shared, low-generation-probability nucleotide sequences to deal with suspected cross-contamination and a sequencing artifact. In a later analysis, a clonal expansion index for each public chain was calculated from normalized within-repertoire ranks of inferred template counts. Generation probabilities in a later analysis came from a VDJ recombination model fitted to out-of-frame rearrangements, and those results were checked against IGoR. In a later analysis, hypergeometric tests were used to score TCR-TCR, TCR-HLA and TCR-CMV co-occurrence, with a repertoire-size bias correction applied to TCR pairs. A later analysis estimated false discovery rates by permuting HLA or CMV assignments 20 times. In a later analysis, co-occurring TCRs were grouped with DBSCAN, and TCRdist sequence similarity was added when clustering was performed within HLA-allele-positive subsets. Repertoires with fewer than 30,000 or more than 120,000 public chains were left out of co-occurrence clustering, as were five repertoires with anomalous nucleotide sharing. Here the immuneACCESS table is served through TCRdb, limited to in-frame sequences with V and J called. Missing clones are a known gap in these copies; in checked studies unresolved V genes cover under half, and the rest lacks a known reason. Clone size and the V and J calls come from that table; the DNA yielded D and trimming. For this sample there are 100,000 or so clones; around 76% appear just once. The leading ten clones occupy 3% to 4% of the sample.

Sequences were obtained from PBMCs. Rearrangement joined TRBV28 to TRBJ1-1; the D gene is unclear. The receptor was isolated from a woman between 45 and 60 years old in good health and CMV-seropositive. The nucleotide sequence reads TGTGCCAGCCGGGTATGGTCCAACACTGAAGCTTTCTTT. Its protein reads: CASRVWSNTEAFF.